The sequence of this T cell receptor beta chain was determined in a study of control samples from healthy donors and cancer patients. V trimming: 5 bases; J trimming: 6 bases; junction bases outside the gene matches: 10. The CDR3 extends over 13 amino acids. Germline loops: CDR1 GTSNPN, CDR2 SVGIG (reference sequence). Only in-frame clones appear in the TCRdb table, and some are missing; sequencing was by immunoSEQ multiplex PCR. The repertoire holds about 59,000 clones, with about 92% as singletons. Sequenced sample: PBMCs. This receptor was identified in a middle-aged man with colorectal cancer. This chain joins TRBV30 and TRBJ2-7, with 7 nucleotides matching TRBD2. CDR3 coding DNA: TGTGCCTGGGACGGGCATGCGGGGGTCGAGCAGTACTTC. Translated: CAWDGHAGVEQYF.